This T cell receptor beta chain was identified during a study of tumor-infiltrating lymphocytes in primary liver carcinoma. Study-wide findings and caveats: Blood's top-250-clone fraction was significantly lower than that of tumors (p = 0.039).

Germline DNA was also extracted, and blood RNA derived from unsorted whole blood. This clonotype was recorded once. Its antigen is currently unknown. A much larger clone lies a single base off, so this may be a read error. TCR beta cDNA was prepared out of around 460 ng total RNA by means of a constant-region primer. Libraries covering TCR beta were generated through three nested multiplex PCR rounds (using a slightly modified ARM-PCR). Each of the first two PCR rounds ran about 9 cycles with TRBV1-TRBV30 forward and C-beta reverse primers. TCRdb reprocessed the multiplex PCR reads with MiXCR, giving one entry per CDR3 protein. This repertoire shows hundreds of thousands of distinct CDR3 sequences, about 62% found once; its top ten account for about 8.4%. CDR1 and CDR2 from the germline V gene are MNHEY and SVGEGT. V was pared by 5 bases and J by 8 bases, with 15 bases between. The CDR3 consists of 13 residues.

The gene calls are TRBV6-2 or TRBV6-3 and TRBJ1-2; possibly TRBD1 for D (6 bases). The TCR was taken from a man aged 35 to 55 with primary liver carcinoma and hepatitis B virus infection. Sequenced material: peripheral blood. The CDR3 nucleotides are TGTGCCAGCAGTCAAGCACAGGGATACGGCTACACCTTC. It encodes CASSQAQGYGYTF.